These T cell receptor beta chains were read from a single sample in a study of shared clonotypes between healthy human individuals. TCRdb's copy holds only in-frame clones and misses some; the assay was immunoSEQ multiplex PCR. The table records millions of clones, just under 95% of them present only once. The specimen sequenced was naive CD8+ T cells sorted from blood. Receptors were obtained from a man aged 18 to 29 in good health. Both conserved end residues are part of each CDR3. The D gene is left open where the match is weak. Clone size is stated in some rows and not others, as once, few, many or a class when expanded.

abundance,d_gene,j_gene,v_gene,CDR3aa,CDR3nt
once,NA,TRBJ1-5,TRBV6-5,CASSLTQTNQPQHF,TGTGCCAGCAGTTTGACTCAGACCAATCAGCCCCAGCATTTT
NA,NA,TRBJ2-7,TRBV5-6,CASSFASDEQYF,TGTGCCAGCAGCTTCGCTAGCGACGAGCAGTACTTC
NA,NA,TRBJ2-1,TRBV30,CAWSRGEISYNEQFF,TGTGCCTGGAGTCGTGGGGAGATCTCCTACAATGAGCAGTTCTTC
NA,TRBD1,TRBJ1-2,TRBV15,CATSREDRANGYTF,TGTGCCACCAGCAGAGAAGACAGGGCAAATGGCTACACCTTC
NA,NA,TRBJ2-1,TRBV28,CASSFSGKTYNEQFF,TGTGCCAGCAGTTTTAGCGGCAAAACGTACAATGAGCAGTTCTTC
NA,NA,TRBJ2-2,TRBV7-9,CASSSRLQGSSNTGELFF,TGTGCCAGCAGCTCACGATTACAGGGATCCTCGAACACCGGGGAGCTGTTTTTT
NA,NA,TRBJ2-2,TRBV6-5,CASSSLLLLDTGELFF,TGTGCCAGCAGTTCTCTCCTTCTACTGGACACCGGGGAGCTGTTTTTT
NA,NA,TRBJ1-1,TRBV6-1,CASSEGAFPTEAFF,TGTGCCAGCAGTGAAGGGGCCTTCCCCACTGAAGCTTTCTTT
NA,NA,TRBJ2-7,TRBV2,CASSDSLSEQYF,TGTGCCAGCAGTGACAGTTTGTCCGAGCAGTACTTC
NA,NA,TRBJ2-3,TRBV6-5,CASSYVRGTDTQYF,TGTGCCAGCAGTTACGTCAGGGGCACAGATACGCAGTATTTT
NA,NA,TRBJ2-7,TRBV16,CASSQEPYSHYEQYF,TGTGCCAGCAGCCAAGAGCCCTATTCCCACTACGAGCAGTACTTC
once,TRBD1,TRBJ2-7,TRBV12-5,CASAMGQGAGNEQYF,TGTGCTAGTGCCATGGGGCAGGGGGCTGGAAACGAGCAGTACTTC
NA,NA,TRBJ2-7,TRBV4-1,CASSHEHDSSYEQYF,TGCGCCAGCAGCCATGAACACGACAGCTCCTACGAGCAGTACTTC
NA,NA,TRBJ1-2,TRBV6-5,CASSYSENYGYTF,TGTGCCAGCAGTTACTCCGAGAACTATGGCTACACCTTC
NA,NA,TRBJ2-7,TRBV7-6,CASSLASRYEQYF,TGTGCCAGCAGCTTAGCTAGCAGATACGAGCAGTACTTC
NA,NA,TRBJ2-1,TRBV25-1,CASSTTSNNEQFF,TGTGCCAGCAGTACCACTAGCAATAATGAGCAGTTCTTC
NA,TRBD2,TRBJ2-3,TRBV5-6,CASSLRGYQRDTDTQYF,TGTGCCAGCAGCTTAAGGGGTTACCAGCGGGACACAGATACGCAGTATTTT
NA,NA,TRBJ2-2,TRBV4-1,CASSLRGGPLAGELFF,TGCGCCAGCAGCCTACGAGGGGGGCCCCTCGCCGGGGAGCTGTTTTTT
NA,TRBD1,TRBJ2-7,TRBV9,CASSPTGGHDEQYF,TGTGCCAGCAGCCCGACAGGGGGCCACGACGAGCAGTACTTC
once,NA,TRBJ2-2,TRBV6-5,CASSSNSEDSTGELFF,TGTGCCAGCAGTTCCAACTCCGAAGACAGTACCGGGGAGCTGTTTTTT
NA,NA,TRBJ2-1,TRBV18,CASSRGGTLYNEQFF,TGTGCCAGCTCGAGGGGCGGGACCCTCTACAATGAGCAGTTCTTC
NA,NA,TRBJ1-3,TRBV29-1,CSVGEGSGNTIYF,TGCAGCGTTGGAGAGGGCTCTGGAAACACCATATATTTT
NA,NA,TRBJ1-5,TRBV27,CASSLGPVNQPQHF,TGTGCCAGCAGTTTAGGGCCAGTTAATCAGCCCCAGCATTTT
once,NA,TRBJ1-2,TRBV25-1,CASSETRAALYGYTF,TGTGCCAGCAGTGAAACCAGGGCTGCGCTCTATGGCTACACCTTC
NA,NA,TRBJ2-2,TRBV9,CASSDPVNTGELFF,TGTGCCAGCAGCGATCCAGTGAACACCGGGGAGCTGTTTTTT